In its sample, the clone carrying this T cell receptor (beta chain) was seen a few times. This entry is derived from a study of beta chain features in type 1 diabetes. Germline V gene sequence: CDR1 SGHNT, CDR2 YENEEA. Deletions cut 1 base from V and 0 bases from J, with 7 bases between. CDR3 size: 15 residues. The whole isolated RNA underwent reverse transcription, so sequencing captured expressed TCRB transcripts. The protocol was immunoSEQ multiplex PCR, while the TCRdb copy is restricted to in-frame clones and leaves out a portion. The sample lists some 270,000 clones, 8% occurring once. Sorting that relied on CD45RO/CCR7/CD25/CD127/CD95/CD27 yielded CD4+ naive, central memory, regulatory and stem cell-like memory cells.

The TCR sequence derives from a woman between 18 and 29 years old in good health. The J gene is TRBJ2-1, the V gene TRBV11-3; D gene unclear. The sample consisted of central memory CD4+ T cells from blood. This CDR3 is CASSLASSSYNEQFF. The CDR3 DNA sequence: TGTGCCAGCAGCTTAGCTTCGAGCTCCTACAATGAGCAGTTCTTC. The full variable domain, completed using reference TRBV11-3 and TRBJ2-1, is EAGVVQSPRYKIIEKKQPVAFWCNPISGHNTLYWYLQNLGQGPELLIRYENEEAVDDSQLPKDRFSAERLKGVDSTLKIQPAELGDSAVYLCASSLASSSYNEQFFGPGTRLTVL.